This section outlines one T cell receptor (beta chain) sequence together with its context. The protocol was immunoSEQ multiplex PCR, while the TCRdb copy is restricted to in-frame clones and leaves out a portion. The sample records about 100,000 clones, over 80% being singletons. The V gene end was trimmed by 6 bases and the J gene end by 7 bases; junction bases not matched to a gene: 9. Germline-derived CDR1 and CDR2 are SQVTM and ANQGSEA. The CDR3 is made up of 13 amino acids. The data stem from a study of blood T cell repertoires in COVID-19. On the study more broadly: Sources were T cells, B-cell-depleted T cells, or PBMCs; the material itself was cDNA or gDNA.

The sequence was obtained from a man aged 50-60 years with acute or convalescent COVID-19. The chain uses TRBV29-1 and TRBJ1-1; 9 positions agree with TRBD1. Specimen: peripheral blood. The CDR3 reads CSVVTRQGGEAFF. The CDR3 region has the DNA TGCAGCGTCGTAACCAGACAGGGGGGTGAAGCTTTCTTT.